Presented here are 5 T cell receptor beta chains from one specimen sequenced in a study of blood T cells in healthy people across ages. Together with a sample-barcoded 5' primer, a J-beta primer mix was included in a second PCR lasting about 6 to 11 cycles. MiXCR, applied by TCRdb to the 5' RACE reads, yields one record per CDR3 protein. The sample carries fewer than 900,000 distinct CDR3 sequences, roughly two fifths recorded once. Sequenced input: blood. The receptors here all came from a woman aged 60-75 years in good health.

This chain links TRBV4-3 with TRBJ2-5, with TRBD1 matching over 10 bases. The tail of the sequence fits TRBJ2-7 better, so the J call may be wrong. The CDR3 consists of 15 residues. Germline V gives CDR1 LGHNA, CDR2 YSLEER. This chain's CDR3 is CASSLQGGQGNEQYF. CDR3 coding DNA: TGCGCCAGCAGCCTCCAAGGGGGACAGGGGAACGAGCAGTACTTC.

The chain joins TRBV28 to TRBJ2-7, with D possibly TRBD1 on 5 matching bases. CDR3 length equals 15 residues. The V end was cut by 9 bases, the J end by 7 bases, with 25 bases between. Germline V CDR1 and CDR2: MDHEN, SYDVKM. The CDR3 loop is CASRQLLLSYNEQYF. The CDR3 bases are TGTGCCAGTCGACAGCTTCTTCTTTCCTACAATGAGCAGTACTTC.

This chain links TRBV7-2 with TRBJ2-6; D ambiguous. CDR3 length equals 16 residues. Germline lookup yields CDR1 SGHTA and CDR2 FQGNSA. Trimming took 6 bases from V and 0 from J, leaving 12 bases between them. CDR3 in amino acids: CASRPASTSGANVLTF. CDR3 DNA sequence: TGTGCCAGCAGGCCGGCCTCCACCTCTGGGGCCAACGTCCTGACTTTC.

There are a few counts of this clonotype. The V call is TRBV6-5, the J call TRBJ2-1; 9 nucleotides line up with TRBD1. V was pared by 2 bases and J by 7 bases, with 6 bases of the junction left unmatched. The germline CDR1 and CDR2 sequences are MNHEY and SVGAGI. CDR3 size: 15 residues. CDR3 sequence (DNA): TGTGCCAGCAGTTACATACAGGGGGCAATTAATGAGCAGTTCTTC. Its protein is CASSYIQGAINEQFF.

The chain couples TRBV6-2 or TRBV6-3 to TRBJ2-3; the D is unclear. Germline V gene data show CDR1 as MNHEY and CDR2 as SVGEGT. The V gene lost 0 bases and the J gene lost 4 bases, with 8 bases spanning the gap. The CDR3 has 14 amino acids. The CDR3 protein is CASSYSKGSDTQYF. In nucleotides, the CDR3 is TGTGCCAGCAGTTACTCGAAAGGATCAGATACGCAGTATTTT.